This T cell receptor (beta chain) was sequenced during a study of blood T cell repertoires in COVID-19 (TCRdb year 2020). Some background on the complete study: Collaborator samples came from the United States, Italy and Spain and covered acute and convalescent phases of COVID-19. The prospective study material was composed of cDNA or gDNA derived from T cells, B-cell-depleted T cells, or PBMCs. The dataset comprised deeply sampled blood TCRbeta repertoires from subjects exposed to, actively infected with, or recovered from COVID-19. The repertoires were released in a freely available public database meant as a resource for research on the immune response to SARS-CoV-2. The samples were drawn from two sources: the first 160 participants of the ongoing ImmuneRACE study, and approximately 1,300 subjects contributed by 6 global collaborators. Sample metadata almost always included a de-identified subject ID, COVID-19 status, age in years and sex. HLA class I and class II types, where available, came from metadata supplied by the sample provider rather than from assay-based typing.

TCRbeta CDR3 regions were amplified from genomic DNA by means of the immunoSEQ Assay, a bias-controlled multiplex PCR. The study's processing was this. Nucleated cell counts per sample were estimated from amplification of reference gene primers within the assay. To quantify the absolute abundance of each unique TCRbeta CDR3 rearrangement, sequence reads were collapsed and filtered. For each sample, productive Simpson clonality was calculated by taking the square root of Simpson's diversity index across productive rearrangements. Entries here come from immuneACCESS through TCRdb and include only in-frame sequences with V and J called. Some clones fail to appear in such tables; in the studies checked, an unresolved V gene covers under half of the shortfall, and the cause of the remainder is unknown. Clone size and the V and J calls come from that table; the DNA yielded D and trimming. The sample table holds 250,000 to 400,000 clones, of which about nine tenths were seen once. Of the sample, roughly 2.9% falls within the top ten clones.

One collaborating source in Seattle enrolled patients during active infection and followed them longitudinally through the course of disease. Each collaborating institution followed its own protocols to collect whole blood in K2EDTA tubes. For TCRbeta analysis, collaborators shipped samples as frozen whole blood, isolated PBMCs, or DNA extracted from either of those sample types. This clone was picked up one time. The clone's antigen remains unknown. No much larger clonotype is one base removed from it; base qualities were not supplied. CDR1 and CDR2 are read off the germline V gene as SQVTM and ANQGSEA. V is pruned by 3 bases and J by 5 bases, leaving 9 bases of the junction without a gene match. From cysteine to phenylalanine, the CDR3 is 14 amino acids long. The only DNA kept is the CDR3, 42 bases in frame from the first base. Broader findings and caveats from the paper: How much clinical and demographic metadata was included differed by source and by participant, and the metadata was provided uncurated.

This sequence originates from a young woman with COVID-19, enrolled during active disease. Sequenced sample: peripheral blood. This receptor chain uses TRBV29-1 and TRBJ1-1; TRBD1 lines up with 7 middle nucleotides. The CDR3 protein: CSVDGQGVRTEAFF. At the DNA level, the sequence is TGCAGCGTTGATGGGCAGGGGGTAAGGACTGAAGCTTTCTTT.